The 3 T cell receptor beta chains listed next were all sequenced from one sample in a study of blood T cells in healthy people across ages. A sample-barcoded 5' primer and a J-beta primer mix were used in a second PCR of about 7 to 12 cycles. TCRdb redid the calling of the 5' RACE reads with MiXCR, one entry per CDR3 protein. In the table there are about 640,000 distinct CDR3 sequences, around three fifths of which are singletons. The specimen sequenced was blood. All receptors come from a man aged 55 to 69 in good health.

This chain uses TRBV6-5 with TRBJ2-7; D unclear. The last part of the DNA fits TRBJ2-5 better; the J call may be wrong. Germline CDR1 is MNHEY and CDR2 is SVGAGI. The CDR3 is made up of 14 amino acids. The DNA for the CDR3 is TGTGCCAGCAGTTACCGCGAAGTGCGGGAGACCCAGTACTTC. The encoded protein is CASSYREVRETQYF.

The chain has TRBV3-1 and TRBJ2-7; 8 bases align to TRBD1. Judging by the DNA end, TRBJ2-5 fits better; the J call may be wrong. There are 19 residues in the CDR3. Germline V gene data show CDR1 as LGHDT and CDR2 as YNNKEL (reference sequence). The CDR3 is CASSQERPDRGASGETQYF. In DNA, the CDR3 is TGTGCCAGCAGCCAAGAAAGGCCAGACAGGGGCGCCTCCGGGGAGACCCAGTACTTC.

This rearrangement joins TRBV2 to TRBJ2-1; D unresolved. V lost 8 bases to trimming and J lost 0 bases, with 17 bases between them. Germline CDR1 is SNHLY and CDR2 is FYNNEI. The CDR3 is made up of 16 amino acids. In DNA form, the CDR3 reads TGTGCCAGCCTCAGCAGAAGTCTTAGCTCCTACAATGAGCAGTTCTTC. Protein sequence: CASLSRSLSSYNEQFF.